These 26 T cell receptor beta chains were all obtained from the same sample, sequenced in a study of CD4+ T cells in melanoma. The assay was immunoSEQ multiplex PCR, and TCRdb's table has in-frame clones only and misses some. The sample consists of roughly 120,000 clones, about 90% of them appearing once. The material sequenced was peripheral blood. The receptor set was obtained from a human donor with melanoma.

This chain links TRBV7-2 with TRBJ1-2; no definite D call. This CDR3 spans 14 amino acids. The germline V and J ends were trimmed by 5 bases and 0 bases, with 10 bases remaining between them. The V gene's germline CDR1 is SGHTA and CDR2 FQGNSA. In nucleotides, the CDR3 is TGTGCCAGCAGCGCCGACGGCTCTAACTATGGCTACACCTTC. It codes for CASSADGSNYGYTF.

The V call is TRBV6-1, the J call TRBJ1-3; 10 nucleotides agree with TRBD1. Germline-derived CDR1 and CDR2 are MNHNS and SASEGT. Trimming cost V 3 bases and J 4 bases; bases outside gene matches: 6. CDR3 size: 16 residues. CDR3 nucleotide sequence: TGTGCCAGCAGTGATTGGGACAGGGGCCGGGGAAACACCATATATTTT. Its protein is CASSDWDRGRGNTIYF.

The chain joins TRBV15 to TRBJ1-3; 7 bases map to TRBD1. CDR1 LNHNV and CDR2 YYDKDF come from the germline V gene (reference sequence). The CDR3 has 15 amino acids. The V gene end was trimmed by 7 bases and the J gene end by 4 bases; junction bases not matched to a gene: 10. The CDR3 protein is CATTGDSVGGNTIYF. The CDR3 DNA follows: TGTGCCACCACCGGGGACAGTGTGGGGGGAAACACCATATATTTT. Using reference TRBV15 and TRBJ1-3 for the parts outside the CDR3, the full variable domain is DAMVIQNPRYQVTQFGKPVTLSCSQTLNHNVMYWYQQKSSQAPKLLFHYYDKDFNNEADTPDNFQSRRPNTSFCFLDIRSPGLGDTAMYLCATTGDSVGGNTIYFGEGSWLTVV.

The CDR3 nucleotides read TGTGCCAGCAGCTTGGAGGGAGGAGAATTTGAAGCTTTCTTT. Amino acids: CASSLEGGEFEAFF. This chain connects TRBV7-2 to TRBJ1-1; the D is unclear. This CDR3 has 14 residues. V was cut by 3 bases and J by 7 bases, with 15 bases left in between. Germline V lookup: CDR1 SGHTA, CDR2 FQGNSA.

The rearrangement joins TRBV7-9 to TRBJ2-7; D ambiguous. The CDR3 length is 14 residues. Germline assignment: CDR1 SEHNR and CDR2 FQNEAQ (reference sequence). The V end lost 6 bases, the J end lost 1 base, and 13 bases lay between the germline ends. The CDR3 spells CASSKTPVSYEQYF. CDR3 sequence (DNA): TGTGCCAGCAGTAAAACCCCGGTGTCCTACGAGCAGTACTTC.

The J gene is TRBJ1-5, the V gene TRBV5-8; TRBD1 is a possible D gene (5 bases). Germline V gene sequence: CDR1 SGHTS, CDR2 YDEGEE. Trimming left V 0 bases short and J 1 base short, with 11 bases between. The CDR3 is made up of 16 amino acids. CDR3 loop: CASSLGVTVSNQPQHF. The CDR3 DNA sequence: TGTGCCAGCAGCTTGGGGGTGACAGTAAGCAATCAGCCCCAGCATTTT.

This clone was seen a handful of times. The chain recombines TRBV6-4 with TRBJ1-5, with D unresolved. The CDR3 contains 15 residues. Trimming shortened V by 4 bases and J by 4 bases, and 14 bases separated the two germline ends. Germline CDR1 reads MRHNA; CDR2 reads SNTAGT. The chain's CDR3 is CASSAAGLLNQPQHF. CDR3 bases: TGTGCCAGCAGTGCCGCCGGCCTCCTGAATCAGCCCCAGCATTTT.

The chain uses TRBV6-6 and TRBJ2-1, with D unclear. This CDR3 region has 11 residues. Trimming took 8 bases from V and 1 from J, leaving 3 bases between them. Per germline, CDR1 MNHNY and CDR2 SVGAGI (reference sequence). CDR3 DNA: TGTGCCAGCGATTCCTACAATGAGCAGTTCTTC. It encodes CASDSYNEQFF.

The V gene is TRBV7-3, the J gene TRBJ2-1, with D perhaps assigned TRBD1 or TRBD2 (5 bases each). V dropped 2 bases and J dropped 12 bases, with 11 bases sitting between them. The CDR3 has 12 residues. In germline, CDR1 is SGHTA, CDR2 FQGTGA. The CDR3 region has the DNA TGTGCCAGCAGCTTATCCACGGGACCGCAGTTCTTC. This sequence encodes CASSLSTGPQFF. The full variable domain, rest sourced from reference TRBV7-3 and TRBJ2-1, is GAGVSQTPSNKVTEKGKYVELRCDPISGHTALYWYRQSLGQGPEFLIYFQGTGAADDSGLPNDRFFAVRPEGSVSTLKIQRTERGDSAVYLCASSLSTGPQFFGPGTRLTVL.

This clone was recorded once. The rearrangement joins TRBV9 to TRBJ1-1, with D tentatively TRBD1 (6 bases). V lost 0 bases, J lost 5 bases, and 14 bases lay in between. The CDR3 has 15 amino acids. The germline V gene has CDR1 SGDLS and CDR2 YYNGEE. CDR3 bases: TGTGCCAGCAGCGTAGTCGCGGGGGGCCGAACTGAAGCTTTCTTT. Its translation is CASSVVAGGRTEAFF.

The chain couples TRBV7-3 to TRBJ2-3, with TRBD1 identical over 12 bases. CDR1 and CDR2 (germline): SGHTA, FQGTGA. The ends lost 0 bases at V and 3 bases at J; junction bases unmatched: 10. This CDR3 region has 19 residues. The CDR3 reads CASSLTNPGQGARTDTQYF. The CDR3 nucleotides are TGTGCCAGCAGCTTAACGAACCCGGGACAGGGGGCGAGGACAGATACGCAGTATTTT.

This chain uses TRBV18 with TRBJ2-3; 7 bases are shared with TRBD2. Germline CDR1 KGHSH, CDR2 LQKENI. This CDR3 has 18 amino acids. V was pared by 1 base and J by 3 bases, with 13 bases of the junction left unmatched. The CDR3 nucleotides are TGTGCCAGCTCACCACTCGCTGAGAGAGCGGGAATGACAGATACGCAGTATTTT. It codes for CASSPLAERAGMTDTQYF.

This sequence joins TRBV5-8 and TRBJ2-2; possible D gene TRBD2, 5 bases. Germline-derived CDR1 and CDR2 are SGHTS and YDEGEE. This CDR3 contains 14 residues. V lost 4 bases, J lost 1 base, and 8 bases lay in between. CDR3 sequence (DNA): TGTGCCAGCAGCCGAGCGGTGAACACCGGGGAGCTGTTTTTT. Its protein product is CASSRAVNTGELFF.

The CDR3 nucleotides read TGCGCCAGCAGCCTAAGCCGGGACAGGGGGCGTCAGGACGGCTACACCTTC. Amino acids: CASSLSRDRGRQDGYTF. The rearrangement uses TRBV4-1 and TRBJ1-2, with 12 positions matching TRBD1. Germline CDR1 reads MGHRA; CDR2 reads YSYEKL. The CDR3 covers 17 residues. V trimming: 4 bases; J trimming: 8 bases; junction bases outside the gene matches: 14.

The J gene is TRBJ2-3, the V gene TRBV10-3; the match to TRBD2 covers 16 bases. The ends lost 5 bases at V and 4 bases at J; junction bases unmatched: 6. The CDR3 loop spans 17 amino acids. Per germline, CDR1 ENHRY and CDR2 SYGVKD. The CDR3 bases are TGTGCCATCAGTTCGGGACTAGCGGGAGGGAGGGCAGATACGCAGTATTTT. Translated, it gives CAISSGLAGGRADTQYF.

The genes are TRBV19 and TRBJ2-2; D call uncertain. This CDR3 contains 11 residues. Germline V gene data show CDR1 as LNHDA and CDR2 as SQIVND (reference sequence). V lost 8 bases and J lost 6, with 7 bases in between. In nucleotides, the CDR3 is TGTGCCAGTCTATCGGCCGGGGAGCTGTTTTTT. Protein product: CASLSAGELFF.

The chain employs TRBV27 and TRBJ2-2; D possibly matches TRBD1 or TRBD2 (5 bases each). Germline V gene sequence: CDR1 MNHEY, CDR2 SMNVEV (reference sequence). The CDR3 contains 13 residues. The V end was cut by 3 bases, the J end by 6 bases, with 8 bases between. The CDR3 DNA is TGTGCCAGCAGTTTCTGGGGGTCCGGGGAGCTGTTTTTT. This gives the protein CASSFWGSGELFF.

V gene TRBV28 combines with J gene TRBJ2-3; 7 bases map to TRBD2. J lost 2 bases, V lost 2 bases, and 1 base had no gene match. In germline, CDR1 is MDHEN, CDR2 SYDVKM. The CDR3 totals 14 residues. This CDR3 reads CASSLAGDTDTQYF. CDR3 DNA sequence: TGTGCCAGCAGTTTAGCGGGAGACACAGATACGCAGTATTTT. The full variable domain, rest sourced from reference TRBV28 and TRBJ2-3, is DVKVTQSSRYLVKRTGEKVFLECVQDMDHENMFWYRQDPGLGLRLIYFSYDVKMKEKGDIPEGYSVSREKKERFSLILESASTNQTSMYLCASSLAGDTDTQYFGPGTRLTVL.

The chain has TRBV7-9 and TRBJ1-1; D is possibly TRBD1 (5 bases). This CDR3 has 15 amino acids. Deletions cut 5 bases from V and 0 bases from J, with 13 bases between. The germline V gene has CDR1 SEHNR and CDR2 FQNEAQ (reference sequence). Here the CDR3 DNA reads TGTGCCAGCAGCACCGTCGGACACATGAACACTGAAGCTTTCTTT. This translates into CASSTVGHMNTEAFF.

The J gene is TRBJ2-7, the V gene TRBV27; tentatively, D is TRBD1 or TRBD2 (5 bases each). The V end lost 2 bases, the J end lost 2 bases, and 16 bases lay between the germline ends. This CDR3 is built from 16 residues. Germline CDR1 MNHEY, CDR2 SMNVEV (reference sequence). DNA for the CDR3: TGTGCCAGCAGTTTAAGTGGGACGGATACGGCCTACGAGCAGTACTTC. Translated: CASSLSGTDTAYEQYF.

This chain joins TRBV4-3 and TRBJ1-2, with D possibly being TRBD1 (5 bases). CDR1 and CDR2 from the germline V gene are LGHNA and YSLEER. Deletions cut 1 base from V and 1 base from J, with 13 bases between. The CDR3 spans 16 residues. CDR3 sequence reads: CASSQGAGPNNYGYTF. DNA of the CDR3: TGCGCCAGCAGCCAAGGTGCAGGGCCGAATAACTATGGCTACACCTTC.

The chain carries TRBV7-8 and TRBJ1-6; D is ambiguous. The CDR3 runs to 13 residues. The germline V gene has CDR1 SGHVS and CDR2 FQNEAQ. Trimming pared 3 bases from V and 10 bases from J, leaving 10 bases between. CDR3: CASSLRHGSPLHF. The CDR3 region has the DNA TGTGCCAGCAGCTTGAGACATGGGTCACCCCTCCACTTT.

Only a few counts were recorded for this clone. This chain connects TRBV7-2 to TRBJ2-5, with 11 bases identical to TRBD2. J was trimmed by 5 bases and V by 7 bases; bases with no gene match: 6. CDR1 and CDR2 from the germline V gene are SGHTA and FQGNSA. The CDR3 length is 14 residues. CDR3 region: CASNIAGGQETQYF. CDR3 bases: TGTGCCAGCAACATAGCGGGGGGGCAGGAGACCCAGTACTTC.

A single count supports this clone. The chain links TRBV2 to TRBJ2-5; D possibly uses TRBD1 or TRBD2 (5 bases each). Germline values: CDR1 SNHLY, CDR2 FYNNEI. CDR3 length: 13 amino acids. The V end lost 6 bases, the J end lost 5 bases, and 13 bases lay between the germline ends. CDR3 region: CASSGYEGETQYF. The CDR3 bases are TGTGCCAGCAGCGGTTATGAGGGGGAGACCCAGTACTTC. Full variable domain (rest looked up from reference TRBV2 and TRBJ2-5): EPEVTQTPSHQVTQMGQEVILRCVPISNHLYFYWYRQILGQKVEFLVSFYNNEISEKSEIFDDQFSVERPDGSNFTLKIRSTKLEDSAMYFCASSGYEGETQYFGPGTRLLVL.

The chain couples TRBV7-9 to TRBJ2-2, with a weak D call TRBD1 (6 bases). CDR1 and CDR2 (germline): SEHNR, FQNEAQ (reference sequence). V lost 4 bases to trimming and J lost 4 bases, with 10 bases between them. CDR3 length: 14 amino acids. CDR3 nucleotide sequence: TGTGCCAGCAGCTCTCCAGGGGCCACCGGGGAGCTGTTTTTT. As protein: CASSSPGATGELFF.

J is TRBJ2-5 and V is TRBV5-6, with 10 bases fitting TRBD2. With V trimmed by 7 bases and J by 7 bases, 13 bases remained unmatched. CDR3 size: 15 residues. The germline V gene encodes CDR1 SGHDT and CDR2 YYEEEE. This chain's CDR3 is CASEPLAGEGGTQYF. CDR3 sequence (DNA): TGTGCCAGCGAACCGCTAGCGGGAGAAGGGGGGACCCAGTACTTC.